This T cell receptor beta chain was observed in a study of T cell responses to AZD1222 COVID-19 vaccine. At the level of the study: Pooled together were second doses at about 4 or about 12 weeks.

Remarks on this clone: Its antigen is unidentified.

Measured with immunoSEQ multiplex PCR; TCRdb has only the in-frame clones, and not every one. The table lists over 150,000 clones, approximately 90% of them singletons. CDR3 length equals 14 residues. Germline trimming cut 3 bases from V and 4 bases from J; bases unmatched to any gene: 0. Germline loops: CDR1 MNHNS, CDR2 SASEGT. Study-wide results and caveats: Spike-specific TCR repertoires showed rising breadth and depth after two AZD1222 doses. The donor cohort was predominantly white British with a female majority, and clonal diversity may have been underestimated. Unmutated variant regions are reportedly the target of nearly half of TCRs that are spike-specific.

The TCR sequence derives from an adult in good health. Sequenced material: peripheral blood, taken on day 0 of AZD1222 vaccination. The chain uses TRBV6-1 and TRBJ2-3, with 11 bases aligning to TRBD1. The CDR3 region is CASSEGQGADTQYF. The CDR3 DNA follows: TGTGCCAGCAGTGAGGGACAGGGGGCAGATACGCAGTATTTT.